The 26 T cell receptor beta chains reported below all come from one sample, sequenced in a study of T cell responses to AZD1222 COVID-19 vaccine. Clones were sequenced by immunoSEQ multiplex PCR, and TCRdb holds only the in-frame ones, with some missing. The sample shows under 130,000 clones, 70% to 90% of them seen only once. The sequencing here drew on peripheral blood, taken on day 0 of AZD1222 vaccination. These receptors were collected from an adult in good health.

This clone was found once. CDR3 residues: CASSYAAGLDTDTQYF. The DNA for the CDR3 is TGTGCCAGCAGTTATGCAGCGGGGTTGGACACAGATACGCAGTATTTT. This chain uses TRBV6-5 with TRBJ2-3, with TRBD2 matching 7 bases. The germline V gene has CDR1 MNHEY and CDR2 SVGAGI. The CDR3 sequence is 16 residues long. J gave up 2 bases and V 3 bases, and 8 bases lay outside the gene matches.

The rearrangement uses TRBV15 and TRBJ2-5; D is perhaps TRBD1 (6 bases). V lost 1 base and J 5 bases, leaving 11 bases between the germline ends. The CDR3 contains 14 residues. CDR1 LNHNV and CDR2 YYDKDF come from the germline V gene (reference sequence). CDR3 sequence: CATSRGRGAETQYF. The CDR3 nucleotides are TGTGCCACCAGCAGAGGCAGGGGAGCGGAGACCCAGTACTTC. Using reference TRBV15 and TRBJ2-5 for the parts outside the CDR3, the full variable domain is DAMVIQNPRYQVTQFGKPVTLSCSQTLNHNVMYWYQQKSSQAPKLLFHYYDKDFNNEADTPDNFQSRRPNTSFCFLDIRSPGLGDTAMYLCATSRGRGAETQYFGPGTRLLVL.

This clone was observed a single time. The rearrangement links TRBV7-4 to TRBJ2-1, with D possibly being TRBD1 or TRBD2 (6 bases each). CDR3 length: 20 residues. Germline CDR1 and CDR2: SGHVT and SQSDAQ. Trimming stripped 5 bases from V and 6 bases from J, with 32 bases between. This CDR3 reads CASSPASARVTRGNANEQFF. The DNA of the CDR3 is TGTGCCAGCAGCCCAGCAAGTGCTCGGGTGACTAGGGGGAACGCCAATGAGCAGTTCTTC.

This clone was seen just once. V usage is TRBV6-1 and J usage is TRBJ1-3; D may be TRBD1 (5 bases). The CDR3 contains 14 residues. Germline-derived CDR1 and CDR2 are MNHNS and SASEGT. Trimming removed 3 bases from V and 6 bases from J, with 12 bases in between. This chain's CDR3 is CASSDWQGSNTIYF. The CDR3 DNA is TGTGCCAGCAGTGATTGGCAGGGCTCAAACACCATATATTTT.

The genes are TRBV2 and TRBJ1-5; D unclear. Germline-derived CDR1 and CDR2 are SNHLY and FYNNEI. V was clipped by 5 bases and J by 0 bases, with 8 bases between them. The CDR3 consists of 14 residues. CDR3 protein: CASSPGFSNQPQHF. CDR3 nucleotide sequence: TGTGCCAGCAGTCCGGGATTTAGCAATCAGCCCCAGCATTTT.

The rearrangement uses TRBV7-9 and TRBJ2-1; no firm D call. The V and J ends lost 3 bases and 0 bases respectively, with 9 bases between them. Germline CDR1 SEHNR, CDR2 FQNEAQ (reference sequence). This CDR3 is built from 15 residues. CDR3 coding DNA: TGTGCCAGCAGCTTGATACCAAGCTCCTACAATGAGCAGTTCTTC. It translates to CASSLIPSSYNEQFF.

The chain combines TRBV6-5 with TRBJ2-7; TRBD1 agrees at 7 bases. The CDR3 covers 13 residues. Trimming took 7 bases from V and 3 from J; bases not matched to a gene: 6. CDR1 and CDR2 (germline): MNHEY, SVGAGI. The chain's CDR3 is CASTIGGYYEQYF. In DNA form, the CDR3 reads TGTGCCAGCACCATAGGGGGCTACTACGAGCAGTACTTC.

The V gene is TRBV28, the J gene TRBJ2-3; TRBD1 matches at 7 bases. This CDR3 is 17 amino acids long. After removal of 3 bases from V and 1 base from J, the junction contained 10 bases not matched to a gene. CDR1 is MDHEN and CDR2 is SYDVKM in the germline V gene. DNA of the CDR3: TGTGCCAGCAGTTTCACCACTCCGGGACAGCGCACAGATACGCAGTATTTT. Its protein is CASSFTTPGQRTDTQYF.

This chain links TRBV11-1 with TRBJ2-1; a possible D gene is TRBD2 (5 bases). V lost 0 bases and J lost 0, with 6 bases in between. The CDR3 is 15 amino acids. Germline CDR1 is SGHAT and CDR2 is FQDESV (reference sequence). CDR3 sequence: CASSLAGVSYNEQFF. CDR3 nucleotides: TGTGCCAGCAGCTTAGCCGGGGTCTCCTACAATGAGCAGTTCTTC.

The J gene is TRBJ2-5, the V gene TRBV3-1 (or the pseudogene TRBV3-2); no clear D. The CDR3 contains 12 residues. CDR1 and CDR2 (germline): LGHDT, YNNKEL (reference sequence). Trimming took 5 bases from V and 5 from J, leaving 9 bases between them. CDR3 protein: CASSAHGETQYF. DNA of the CDR3: TGTGCCAGCAGCGCACACGGGGAGACCCAGTACTTC.

The chain links TRBV7-9 to TRBJ1-1; D remains unclear. The germline V and J ends were trimmed by 1 base and 1 base, with 22 bases remaining between them. Germline CDR1 is SEHNR and CDR2 is FQNEAQ (reference sequence). CDR3 length: 19 amino acids. The CDR3 coding sequence is TGTGCCAGCAGCTTAGGCCCCCCGCCTCTAGGACGGAAGAACACTGAAGCTTTCTTT. Amino acids: CASSLGPPPLGRKNTEAFF.

The CDR3 sequence: CASSKNRTGGAYEQYF. The CDR3 nucleotides are TGTGCCAGCAGCAAGAACCGGACAGGGGGCGCCTACGAGCAGTACTTC. This chain uses TRBV2 with TRBJ2-7; 11 bases map to TRBD1. Trimming took 6 bases from V and 2 from J; bases not matched to a gene: 9. This CDR3 is 16 amino acids long. Germline V CDR1 and CDR2: SNHLY, FYNNEI. The whole variable domain, remainder taken from reference TRBV2 and TRBJ2-7, is EPEVTQTPSHQVTQMGQEVILRCVPISNHLYFYWYRQILGQKVEFLVSFYNNEISEKSEIFDDQFSVERPDGSNFTLKIRSTKLEDSAMYFCASSKNRTGGAYEQYFGPGTRLTVT.

V and J are TRBV15 and TRBJ2-1; 7 nucleotides line up with TRBD2. Germline V gene data show CDR1 as LNHNV and CDR2 as YYDKDF (reference sequence). J was trimmed by 4 bases and V by 7 bases; bases with no gene match: 19. The CDR3 contains 18 residues. DNA of the CDR3: TGTGCCACCACCCCTGGCCAGTCTGGGAGGGGAGGATACAATGAGCAGTTCTTC. Translation gives CATTPGQSGRGGYNEQFF.

The chain links TRBV29-1 to TRBJ1-1; 7 bases map to TRBD1. This CDR3 is built from 14 residues. With 5 bases clipped from V and 9 bases from J, the junction kept 15 bases outside the gene matches. Germline CDR1 and CDR2: SQVTM and ANQGSEA. CDR3 nucleotides: TGCAGCGTTAAGCAACAGGGGCGGGCAGGGCAAGCTTTCTTT. Translating it yields CSVKQQGRAGQAFF.

This rearrangement joins TRBV27 to TRBJ1-2; the match to TRBD1 covers 10 bases. This CDR3 spans 13 amino acids. With 6 bases clipped from V and 7 bases from J, the junction kept 5 bases outside the gene matches. The germline CDR1 and CDR2 sequences are MNHEY and SMNVEV (reference sequence). The CDR3 spells CASRRDRGGGYTF. CDR3 nucleotides: TGTGCCAGCAGGCGGGACAGGGGAGGTGGCTACACCTTC.

This rearrangement joins TRBV28 to TRBJ2-3; 7 bases fit TRBD1. Germline CDR1 is MDHEN and CDR2 is SYDVKM. Trimming took 5 bases from V and 3 from J; bases not matched to a gene: 5. The CDR3 consists of 14 residues. The chain's CDR3 is CASSTRDRTDTQYF. Here the CDR3 DNA reads TGTGCCAGCAGTACTCGGGACAGAACAGATACGCAGTATTTT.

The gene calls are TRBV24-1 and TRBJ2-3, with a weak D call TRBD2 (5 bases). Germline V lookup: CDR1 KGHDR, CDR2 SFDVKD. The ends were cut back, 3 bases at V and 8 bases at J, with 14 bases in the middle. This CDR3 is 14 amino acids long. The CDR3 DNA reads TGTGCCACCAGTGATCAACTGGCCGGAGGTACGCAGTATTTT. Translating gives CATSDQLAGGTQYF.

The V and J genes are TRBV18 and TRBJ2-3; 8 bases map to TRBD2. The CDR3 has 17 residues. Per the germline V gene, CDR1 is KGHSH and CDR2 is LQKENI. Germline trimming cut 3 bases from V and 3 bases from J; bases unmatched to any gene: 11. This chain's CDR3 is CASSPSGLAGFTDTQYF. Here the CDR3 DNA reads TGTGCCAGCTCACCCTCAGGACTAGCCGGATTTACAGATACGCAGTATTTT.

This clone has just one count. The chain recombines TRBV6-2 or TRBV6-3 with TRBJ1-1; no definite D call. V dropped 3 bases and J dropped 4 bases, with 12 bases sitting between them. Per the germline V gene, CDR1 is MNHEY and CDR2 is SVGEGT. The CDR3 covers 14 residues. CDR3 sequence (DNA): TGTGCCAGCAGTTATGGTACCGGGCCCACTGAAGCTTTCTTT. Protein: CASSYGTGPTEAFF.

As DNA, the CDR3 is TGTGCCAGCAGCTCCCCAGGGGGCGCGTCCTACGAGCAGTACTTC. Protein sequence: CASSSPGGASYEQYF. This sequence joins TRBV7-6 and TRBJ2-7; 8 nucleotides match TRBD1. The trim removed 4 bases at V and 1 base at J, leaving 6 bases unmatched. Germline V gene sequence: CDR1 SGHVS, CDR2 FNYEAQ. CDR3 length: 15 amino acids.

This clone was counted once. CDR3 loop: CASSLMGPTQYF. As DNA, the CDR3 is TGTGCCAGCAGCTTAATGGGCCCTACGCAGTATTTT. V gene TRBV13 combines with J gene TRBJ2-3; no clear D. The V and J ends lost 2 bases and 8 bases respectively, with 8 bases between them. CDR3 length: 12 amino acids. Per the germline V gene, CDR1 is PRHDT and CDR2 is FYEKMQ (reference sequence). The complete variable domain, with remaining parts taken from reference TRBV13 and TRBJ2-3, reads AAGVIQSPRHLIKEKRETATLKCYPIPRHDTVYWYQQGPGQDPQFLISFYEKMQSDKGSIPDRFSAQQFSDYHSELNMSSLELGDSALYFCASSLMGPTQYFGPGTRLTVL.

This chain links TRBV6-5 with TRBJ1-5, with a tentative D call TRBD1 (5 bases). Germline assignment: CDR1 MNHEY and CDR2 SVGAGI. This CDR3 has 11 residues. The V end was cut by 6 bases, the J end by 13 bases, with 13 bases between. The DNA of the CDR3 is TGTGCCAGCAGCCAAAGGGGCGGGCAGCATTTT. This sequence encodes CASSQRGGQHF.

This chain links TRBV7-9 with TRBJ1-4; D might be TRBD1 (6 bases). Per the germline V gene, CDR1 is SEHNR and CDR2 is FQNEAQ (reference sequence). V lost 4 bases and J 8 bases, leaving 11 bases between the germline ends. This CDR3 is built from 13 residues. The CDR3 loop reads CASSSQGIEKLFF. DNA for the CDR3: TGTGCCAGCAGCTCTCAGGGGATCGAAAAACTGTTTTTT.

The V and J genes are TRBV27 and TRBJ2-7; possible D gene TRBD1, 5 bases. Germline lookup yields CDR1 MNHEY and CDR2 SMNVEV (reference sequence). V was shortened by 2 bases and J by 6 bases, with 14 bases between the two germline ends. The CDR3 is made up of 14 amino acids. This CDR3 is CASSLELGQGEQYF. For the CDR3, the DNA is TGTGCCAGCAGTTTAGAGCTCGGGCAGGGCGAGCAGTACTTC.

This clone was counted only a few times. The chain employs TRBV12-5 and TRBJ1-1; perhaps TRBD1 as D (6 bases). Per the germline V gene, CDR1 is LGHNT and CDR2 is FRNRAP. The CDR3 totals 16 residues. The ends were cut back, 2 bases at V and 6 bases at J, with 19 bases in the middle. CDR3 sequence: CASGLSTDSPTPEAFF. In DNA, the CDR3 is TGTGCTAGTGGTTTGTCCACGGACAGCCCGACCCCTGAAGCTTTCTTT.

The chain employs TRBV5-1 and TRBJ2-2, with D maybe TRBD1 (6 bases). The CDR3 has 15 residues. Trimming removed 6 bases at V and 5 bases at J, with 17 bases between. The germline gives CDR1 SGHRS, CDR2 YFSETQ. The CDR3 nucleotides read TGCGCCAGCAAGGGTATGGGGGCGACAACCGGGGAGCTGTTTTTT. Translation: CASKGMGATTGELFF.